This TCR beta chain was sequenced in a study of memory CD4+ T cells and cytomegalovirus serostatus (dated by TCRdb to the late 2010s). Turning to the overall study: A total of around 35 healthy Belgian adults, of whom 9 were CMV seropositive and 24 were CMV seronegative, were included in the cohort. To replicate a published TCR-based CMV serostatus classifier, the researchers sequenced the CD4+ memory TCRbeta repertoires of a Belgian cohort whose cytomegalovirus serostatus was known. General study outcomes and caveats: The results were interpreted as suggesting that the CMV-associated TCR signature is mostly present in the CD4+ memory repertoire. Of 164 previously reported CMV-associated TCRbeta sequences, 55 to 75 appeared in the CD4+ memory repertoires, each in one to five individuals. CMV serostatus prediction reached a median bootstrapped AUC of nearly 0.96 with the original framework and roughly 0.9 with a US-trained random forest. Unlike the original study, which covered naive and memory CD4+ and CD8+ populations, the Belgian study sequenced only CD4+CD45RO+ memory cells. On the Belgian cohort, the classifier based on the original framework reached a median bootstrapped AUC of 0.95, with a 95% CI of 0.76-1.00.

Comments on this clone: Its antigen target is currently unknown. Base quality data are lacking; no much larger clone is found one base away.

The Quick-DNA Microprep Kit was used to extract genomic DNA from the sorted cells. Amplification of TCRbeta DNA was done with the immunoSEQ hsTCRbeta kit, following the protocol from the manufacturer. An Illumina MiSeq instrument was used to sequence the TCRbeta libraries. On the authors' methods: Following removal of out-of-frame sequences, more than 2,000,000 distinct TCRbeta sequences were retained, with an average of roughly 70,000 per individual. Two values were used to score each individual: the count of roughly 180 previously reported CMV-associated TCRbeta sequences and the total count of productive distinct TCRbeta sequences. A beta-binomial model was reimplemented in Python, and scikit-learn random forests with default parameters were trained on US cohort data. On the Belgian cohort, classifier performance was reported as the median AUC, along with percentile confidence intervals, across 10,000 bootstrap iterations. The table was pulled from immuneACCESS by TCRdb, which kept in-frame rearrangements only. Such tables lose some clones; where checked, under half of the loss comes from unresolved V genes, and the rest has no known cause. V and J calls plus clone size are reproduced from that table; the DNA served to infer D and trimming. Across this sample there are 75,000 to 90,000 clones, with 65% to 85% seen only once. The ten largest account for nearly 0.8% of the sample.

Single viable CD3+CD4+CD8-CD45RO+ cells were sorted as memory CD4+ T cells on a FACSAria II. To determine CMV serostatus, a Roche Elecsys assay was used that detects serum IgG against CMV pp150, pp28, p38 and p52. After thawing, total CD4+ T cells were enriched by positive selection with CD4 magnetic microbeads. The samples came from a different study that was designed specifically to examine the CD4+ T cell memory repertoire. Peripheral blood mononuclear cells were isolated and cryopreserved according to standard operating procedures, and serum was kept at -80 degrees C. The staining used CD3-PerCP (BW264/56), CD4-APC (RPA-T4), CD45RO-PE (UCHT1) and CD8-Pacific Orange (3B5) antibodies, and Sytox blue was used to exclude non-viable cells. The CDR3 has 13 amino acids, counting the end cysteine and phenylalanine. Of all the DNA, just the CDR3 is kept, 39 bases in frame from base 1. The V and J ends are trimmed by 6 bases and 4 bases, leaving 11 bases between them. From a lookup of the germline V gene, CDR1 and CDR2 are SNHLY and FYNNEI.

Rearrangement joined TRBV2 to TRBJ2-3, with the D gene not clear enough to name. The source material was memory CD4+ T cells from blood. The clonotype was recovered from an adult in good health and CMV-seronegative. The nucleotides read TGTGCCAGCAGGGCCAAGGTCGCAGATACGCAGTATTTT. Translation gives CASRAKVADTQYF.